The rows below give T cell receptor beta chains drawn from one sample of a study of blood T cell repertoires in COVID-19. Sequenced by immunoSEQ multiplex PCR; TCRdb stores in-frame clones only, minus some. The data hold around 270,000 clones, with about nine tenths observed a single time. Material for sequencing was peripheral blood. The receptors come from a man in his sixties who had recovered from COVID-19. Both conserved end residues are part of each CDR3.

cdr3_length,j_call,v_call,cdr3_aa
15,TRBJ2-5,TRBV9,CASSVSGDPGLPQYF
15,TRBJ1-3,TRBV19,CASRNTGFSGNTIYF
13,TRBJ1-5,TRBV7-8,CASSPGGGQPQHF
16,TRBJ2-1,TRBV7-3,CASSSAQGGSYNEQFF
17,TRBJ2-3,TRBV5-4,CASSRPDRGFSADTQYF
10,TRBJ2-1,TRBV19,CASGHNEQFF
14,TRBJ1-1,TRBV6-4,CASSERGLNTEAFF
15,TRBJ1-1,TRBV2,CASNGGSNWNTEAFF
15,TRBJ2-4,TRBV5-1,CASSLEGGARNIQYF
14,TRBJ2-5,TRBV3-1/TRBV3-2,CASSQRTGVETQYF
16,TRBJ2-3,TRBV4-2,CASSQGTSGVTDTQYF
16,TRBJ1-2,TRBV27,CASSSPGAGTNYGYTF
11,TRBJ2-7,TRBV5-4,CASSLVGEQYF
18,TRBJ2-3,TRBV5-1,CASSHPPGDLIYTDTQYF
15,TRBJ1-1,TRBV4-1,CASSQAFDRVTEAFF
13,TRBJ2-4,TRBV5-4,CASSPRDKNIQYF
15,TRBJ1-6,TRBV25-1,CASSDLQGYNSPLHF
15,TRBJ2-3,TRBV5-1,CASSPPTGRGDTQYF
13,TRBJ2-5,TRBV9,CASNRQGQETQYF
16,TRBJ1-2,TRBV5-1,CASSLPGTGGSYGYTF
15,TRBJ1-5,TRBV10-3,CAISESPGAGQPQHF
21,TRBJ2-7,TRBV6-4,CASSDSKKNPTRQLQMYEQYF
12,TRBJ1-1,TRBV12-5,CASGLGTGEAFF
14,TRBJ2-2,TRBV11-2,CASSGTGTTGELFF
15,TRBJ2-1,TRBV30,CAWSPGGSGHNEQFF
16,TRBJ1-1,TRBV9,CASSVGVALGNTEAFF
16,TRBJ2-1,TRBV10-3,CAISEETSGVYNEQFF
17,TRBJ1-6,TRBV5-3,CARSTGPTTPYNSPLHF
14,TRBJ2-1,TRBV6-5,CASRTGQGINEQFF
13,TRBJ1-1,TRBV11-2,CASSLVPGRLAFF